The rows below give T cell receptor beta chains drawn from one sample of a study of blood T cell repertoires in COVID-19. The method was immunoSEQ multiplex PCR; TCRdb's version includes in-frame clones alone and lacks a portion of them. There are roughly 430,000 clones in the sample; over 75% occur only once, and 1.4% lies in the top ten. Specimen: PBMCs or T cells enriched from blood (not recorded which). The receptors stem from a woman between 18 and 30 years old who had been exposed to COVID-19. Both conserved end residues are part of each CDR3. D genes are given only for firm matches. The listing skips clone size in some rows; elsewhere it reads once, few, many or a size class.

D gene,V gene,J gene,clone size,CDR3 protein,CDR3 DNA
TRBD1,TRBV28,TRBJ2-1,once,CASRDHPDRASYNEQFF,TGTGCCAGCAGGGACCACCCGGACAGGGCTTCTTACAATGAGCAGTTCTTC
-,TRBV2,TRBJ1-4,-,CASRRTEEKLFF,TGTGCCAGCAGGAGGACAGAAGAAAAACTGTTTTTT
TRBD2,TRBV19,TRBJ2-1,-,CASSTSGSNEQFF,TGTGCCAGTAGTACGAGCGGGAGCAATGAGCAGTTCTTC
-,TRBV5-1,TRBJ1-1,-,CASSLGVEGTEAFF,TGCGCCAGCAGCTTGGGAGTGGAGGGCACTGAAGCTTTCTTT
-,TRBV19,TRBJ2-7,-,CASSGSLYSGSGASYEQYF,TGTGCCAGTAGTGGTTCACTATATTCGGGATCAGGGGCCTCCTACGAGCAGTACTTC
-,TRBV3-1/TRBV3-2,TRBJ1-1,-,CASSRPTGPNTEAFF,TGTGCCAGCAGCCGACCCACAGGGCCCAACACTGAAGCTTTCTTT
-,TRBV18,TRBJ1-5,-,CASSPLTQGNQPQHF,TGTGCCAGCTCACCACTCACCCAGGGGAATCAGCCCCAGCATTTT
-,TRBV28,TRBJ2-7,-,CASSFGEQYF,TGTGCCAGCAGTTTCGGCGAGCAGTACTTC
-,TRBV24-1,TRBJ2-5,-,CATSDPGRGEETQYF,TGTGCCACCAGTGACCCGGGGAGGGGGGAAGAGACCCAGTACTTC
-,TRBV12-2,TRBJ2-4,once,CASRPLGQKNIQYF,TGTGCAAGTCGCCCACTGGGACAGAAAAACATTCAGTACTTC
-,TRBV2,TRBJ1-3,-,CASKGFGNTIYF,TGTGCCAGCAAGGGGTTTGGAAACACCATATATTTT
TRBD2,TRBV7-3,TRBJ2-3,once,CASSLNSRRGAPDTQYF,TGTGCCAGCAGCTTAAACTCACGGCGGGGGGCGCCAGATACGCAGTATTTT
-,TRBV4-2,TRBJ1-5,-,CASSQDRTESNQPQHF,TGTGCCAGCAGCCAAGATCGCACAGAGAGCAATCAGCCCCAGCATTTT
-,TRBV20-1,TRBJ2-3,once,CSASLAAEQYF,TGCAGTGCTAGTTTAGCAGCCGAACAGTATTTT
-,TRBV19,TRBJ2-7,-,CASRDTQSTYEQYF,TGTGCCAGCAGGGACACCCAATCAACCTACGAGCAGTACTTC
-,TRBV19,TRBJ1-5,-,CATTDRARRQPQHF,TGTGCCACCACGGACAGAGCTAGGAGGCAGCCCCAGCATTTT
-,TRBV19,TRBJ1-5,once,CASSLADRTSGDQPQHF,TGTGCCAGTAGTTTAGCAGACAGGACCTCCGGAGATCAGCCCCAGCATTTT